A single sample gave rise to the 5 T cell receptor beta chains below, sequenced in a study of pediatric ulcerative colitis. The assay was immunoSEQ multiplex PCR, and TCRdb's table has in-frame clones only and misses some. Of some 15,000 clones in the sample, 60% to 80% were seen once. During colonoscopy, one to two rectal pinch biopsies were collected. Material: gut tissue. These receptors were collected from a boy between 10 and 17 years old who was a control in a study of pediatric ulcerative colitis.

In DNA, the CDR3 is TGTGCCAGCACCGGGACAGGTCTCTACGAGCAGTACTTC. It specifies CASTGTGLYEQYF. This chain uses TRBV2 with TRBJ2-7; 8 nucleotides line up with TRBD1. This CDR3 is built from 13 residues. In germline, CDR1 is SNHLY, CDR2 FYNNEI. V gave up 7 bases and J gave up 3 bases; unmatched junction bases: 5.

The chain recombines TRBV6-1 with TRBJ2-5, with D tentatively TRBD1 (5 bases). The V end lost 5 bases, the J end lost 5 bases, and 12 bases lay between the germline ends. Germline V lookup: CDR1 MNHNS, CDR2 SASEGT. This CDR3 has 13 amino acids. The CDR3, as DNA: TGTGCCAGCAGTCCAGGACAAGAGGAGACCCAGTACTTC. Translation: CASSPGQEETQYF.

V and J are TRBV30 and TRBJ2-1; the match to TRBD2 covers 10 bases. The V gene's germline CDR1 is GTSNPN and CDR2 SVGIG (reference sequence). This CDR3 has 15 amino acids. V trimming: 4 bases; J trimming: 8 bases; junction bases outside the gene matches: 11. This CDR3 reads CAWTPLASGGDEQFF. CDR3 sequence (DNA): TGTGCCTGGACTCCGCTGGCTAGCGGGGGCGATGAGCAGTTCTTC.

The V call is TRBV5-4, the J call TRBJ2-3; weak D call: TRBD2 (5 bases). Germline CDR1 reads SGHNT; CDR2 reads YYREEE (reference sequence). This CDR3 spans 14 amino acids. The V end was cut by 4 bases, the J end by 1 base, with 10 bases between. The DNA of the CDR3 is TGTGCCAGCAGCCGAGCGGAACGCACAGATACGCAGTATTTT. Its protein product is CASSRAERTDTQYF.

DNA for the CDR3: TGTGCCAGCAGCTTAGGGTCTCCCCGGGAGCAGTTCTTC. This sequence encodes CASSLGSPREQFF. The chain has TRBV11-2 and TRBJ2-1, with no clear D. Germline values: CDR1 SGHAT, CDR2 FQNNGV. V lost 1 base, J lost 10 bases, and 11 bases lay in between. The CDR3 has 13 residues.